A selection of T cell receptor beta chains follows, all from one sample in a study of human T cells and chemical hapten exposure. TCRdb called the RACE reads again in MiXCR, with one record for every CDR3 protein. In the table there are 140,000 or so distinct CDR3 sequences, 10% to 15% of which are singletons. This specimen consisted of whole blood, obtained in connection with sensitization to the hapten diphenylcyclopropenone (DPC). These receptor sequences come from a woman between 45 and 60 years old with alopecia areata. Some clones in this sample may be carry-over from other donors' samples. CDR3s include the opening cysteine and the closing phenylalanine or tryptophan. The D gene is left open where the match is weak. The listing skips clone size in some rows; elsewhere it reads once, few, many or a size class.

D	V	J	size	DNA	CDR3
NA	TRBV11-2	TRBJ2-7	many	TGTGCCAGCAGCTCTCGGCCACCCCTCGAGCAGTACTTC	CASSSRPPLEQYF
TRBD2	TRBV7-6	TRBJ2-2	many	TGTGCCAGCAGCTTACGAGGGAGGGGGAACACCGGGGAGCTGTTTTTT	CASSLRGRGNTGELFF
TRBD2	TRBV11-2	TRBJ2-7	few	TGTGCCAGCAGCTCCGACCAGCGGGAAGTGGTTTACTTC	CASSSDQREVVYF
NA	TRBV30	TRBJ2-5	NA	TGTGCCTGGAGTGTACAGGCCCGCCAAGAGACCCAGTACTTC	CAWSVQARQETQYF
TRBD2	TRBV29-1	TRBJ2-3	NA	TGCAGCGTTGAAGATCGGCGGGAGTGGAGAGATACGCAGTATTTT	CSVEDRREWRDTQYF
NA	TRBV6-2/TRBV6-3	TRBJ2-6	many	TGTGCCAGCAGTTACTCACCTGTATATGACTACAACTCTGGGGCCAACGTCCTGACTTTC	CASSYSPVYDYNSGANVLTF
NA	TRBV14	TRBJ1-1	NA	TGTGCCAGCAGCCAAGGTCGGGTGGTTGAAGCTTTCTTT	CASSQGRVVEAFF
TRBD1	TRBV20-1	TRBJ1-2	many	TGCAGTGCCGACCACCTGACAGGGGCTAACTATGGCTACACCTTC	CSADHLTGANYGYTF
TRBD1	TRBV11-2	TRBJ1-5	many	TGTGCCAGCAGGACAGGGCCTAATCAGCCCCAGCATTTT	CASRTGPNQPQHF
NA	TRBV6-2/TRBV6-3	TRBJ2-7	NA	TGTGCCAGCAGTTACCTTTGGCCCTACGAGCAGTACTTC	CASSYLWPYEQYF
TRBD2	TRBV6-5	TRBJ2-7	NA	TGTGCCAGCAGTTACTTAGCGGGAGTTGTCCACGAGCAGTACTTC	CASSYLAGVVHEQYF
NA	TRBV7-3	TRBJ2-1	NA	TGTGCCAGCAGCTTAAGTGGGGACACGATCTACAATGAGCAGTTCTTC	CASSLSGDTIYNEQFF
TRBD2	TRBV30	TRBJ2-1	once	TGTGCCTGGACGATAGCGGGAGGCAATGAGCAGTTCTTC	CAWTIAGGNEQFF
NA	TRBV24-1	TRBJ2-3	many	TGTGCCACCAGTGATTTATCGACGGCGGCAGGCACAGATACGCAGTATTTT	CATSDLSTAAGTDTQYF
TRBD1	TRBV7-9	TRBJ2-7	NA	TGTGCCAGCAGCTCAAGAAGCGGACAGGGGCTCTCCTACGAGCAGTACTTC	CASSSRSGQGLSYEQYF
TRBD1	TRBV5-6	TRBJ2-7	few	TGTGCCAGCAGCTTCTACAGGGGGTCAGTGGACGAGCAGTACTTC	CASSFYRGSVDEQYF
NA	TRBV7-2	TRBJ1-1	few	TGTGCCAGCACCGTAGCCGGGTTTGAAGCTTTCTTT	CASTVAGFEAFF
NA	TRBV11-2	TRBJ2-3	few	TGTGCCAGCAGCTTAGAGTCGGCCATTAGCACAGATACGCAGTATTTT	CASSLESAISTDTQYF
NA	TRBV29-1	TRBJ2-3	few	TGCAGCGTTGCACGGGGCCGCCGGGGCACAGATACGCAGTATTTT	CSVARGRRGTDTQYF
TRBD2	TRBV24-1	TRBJ2-3	few	TGTGCCACCAGTGATTTCGGCCGGACTAGCGGGTCGGCTGCGGATACGCAGTATTTT	CATSDFGRTSGSAADTQYF
NA	TRBV11-2	TRBJ2-2	many	TGTGCCAGCAGCTTAGACGCGTATAGCGCTGATAGGACCGGGGAGCTGTTTTTT	CASSLDAYSADRTGELFF
NA	TRBV12-3/TRBV12-4	TRBJ2-4	few	TGTGCCAGCAGTTTCCAGGGACTTACTTCCAAAAACATTCAGTACTTC	CASSFQGLTSKNIQYF
NA	TRBV29-1	TRBJ2-3	few	TGCAGCTCGAGACAGACCGTCACAGATACGCAGTATTTT	CSSRQTVTDTQYF
TRBD1	TRBV20-1	TRBJ1-2	few	TGCAGTGCTAGAGGGGGGACAGCCTCCTATGGCTACACCTTC	CSARGGTASYGYTF
NA	TRBV5-1	TRBJ2-3	NA	TGCGCCAGCAGCTTGGTTTCGACGGGTACTAGCACAGATACGCAGTATTTT	CASSLVSTGTSTDTQYF
TRBD1	TRBV24-1	TRBJ2-5	few	TGTGCCACCAGTGATTCAGGGGGCGGATTAGGAACCCAGTACTTC	CATSDSGGGLGTQYF
NA	TRBV7-9	TRBJ1-6	few	TGTGCCAGCAGCTTAGGGGCAGGGGCCAAATCACCCCTCCACTTT	CASSLGAGAKSPLHF
NA	TRBV7-6	TRBJ2-3	NA	TGTGCCTGCAGCTCCGTGCCCTTCAGGGATACGCAGTATTTT	CACSSVPFRDTQYF
TRBD1	TRBV14	TRBJ1-2	many	TGTGCCAGCAGCCTCTCGGGACAGGGGTCTGGCTACACCTTC	CASSLSGQGSGYTF
NA	TRBV7-5	TRBJ2-7	NA	NA	CISVPAPGPVTRREQYF
TRBD2	TRBV3-1	TRBJ2-7	many	TGTGCCAGCAGCCAGCAGGGAGGGTCCTACGAGCAGTACTTC	CASSQQGGSYEQYF
NA	TRBV12-3/TRBV12-4	TRBJ2-3	NA	TGTGCCAGCAGTAGGACTCGACCTAGCACAGATACGCAGTATTTT	CASSRTRPSTDTQYF
NA	TRBV7-2	TRBJ2-7	many	TGTGCCAGCAGCTTAGACCCAGGGAACGAGCAGTACTTC	CASSLDPGNEQYF
TRBD1	TRBV20-1	TRBJ1-2	few	TGCAGTGCTCCGGACAGGGGGGACTATGGCTACACCTTC	CSAPDRGDYGYTF
NA	TRBV6-5	TRBJ2-6	NA	TGTGCCAGCAGAGGGGGCTCTGGGGCCAACGTCCTGACTTTC	CASRGGSGANVLTF
NA	TRBV5-1	TRBJ1-6	NA	TGCGCCAGCAGCGGCGGAGATTTTTTGAATTCACCCCTCCACTTT	CASSGGDFLNSPLHF
TRBD2	TRBV7-6	TRBJ2-1	NA	TGTGCCAGCAGCTCCTTCAGCGGGAGGGCCGGTGATGAGCAGTTCTTC	CASSSFSGRAGDEQFF
TRBD2	TRBV24-1	TRBJ2-3	few	TGTGCCACCAGTGGAACTAGCGGGAGGGCTAGCACAGATACGCAGTATTTT	CATSGTSGRASTDTQYF
TRBD1	TRBV10-3	TRBJ2-7	few	TGTGCCATCAGTATGTCGTCAGGGGGAAGCTACGAGCAGTACTTC	CAISMSSGGSYEQYF
TRBD1	TRBV10-2	TRBJ2-3	NA	TGCGCCAGCCAACGGACAGGAGAATTGTCCACAGATACACAGTATTTT	CASQRTGELSTDTQYF
TRBD1	TRBV28	TRBJ1-4	many	TGTGCCAGCAGTCCCACGACAGGGTGGGGTGAAAAACTGTTTTTT	CASSPTTGWGEKLFF
TRBD1	TRBV29-1	TRBJ2-2	NA	TGCAGCGTGAAACCGGGGACAGGGTATGCCGGGGAGCTGTTTTTT	CSVKPGTGYAGELFF
TRBD2	TRBV4-3	TRBJ2-7	NA	TGCGCCAGCAGCCAAGTACTAGCGGGTGACTACGAGCAGTACTTC	CASSQVLAGDYEQYF
NA	TRBV27	TRBJ2-2	many	TGTGCCAGCGGCTACAAGGGACTTAACACCGGGGAGCTGTTTTTT	CASGYKGLNTGELFF
NA	TRBV25-1	TRBJ1-6	NA	TGTGCCAGCACCCTAACCCAGGGAGGAAATTCACCCCTCCACTTT	CASTLTQGGNSPLHF
TRBD2	TRBV7-2	TRBJ2-5	many	TGTGCCAGCAGCTTAGTCACTAGCGGTAAAGAGACCCAGTACTTC	CASSLVTSGKETQYF
TRBD2	TRBV7-2	TRBJ2-7	few	TGTGCCAGCAGCTTAGGGCTAGCGGGAGCCTTGGGCTACGAGCAGTACTTC	CASSLGLAGALGYEQYF
NA	TRBV29-1	TRBJ1-2	many	TGCAGCGTTGATGGTTCGACCTTC	CSVDGSTF
NA	TRBV28	TRBJ1-5	NA	TGTGCCAGCCGACAGGACGCGGAGCCCCAGCATTTT	CASRQDAEPQHF
TRBD2	TRBV2	TRBJ2-5	few	TGTGCCAGCAGTGAAAGGACTAGCGGACAAGAGACCCAGTACTTC	CASSERTSGQETQYF
NA	TRBV29-1	TRBJ2-7	few	TGCAGCGTGGTCAGGGTGGTGAACCCGTACGAGCAGTACTTC	CSVVRVVNPYEQYF
TRBD1	TRBV5-1	TRBJ2-2	NA	TGCGCCAGCAGCTTGGAGCGACAGGGTTACACCGGGGAGCTGTTTTTT	CASSLERQGYTGELFF
TRBD1	TRBV28	TRBJ1-4	NA	TGTGCCAGCAGAAGACAGGGGTTCGAAAAACTGTTTTTT	CASRRQGFEKLFF
NA	TRBV5-1	TRBJ2-5	NA	TGCGCCAGCAGCTTGGTGGGCGAACAAGAGACCCAGTACTTC	CASSLVGEQETQYF